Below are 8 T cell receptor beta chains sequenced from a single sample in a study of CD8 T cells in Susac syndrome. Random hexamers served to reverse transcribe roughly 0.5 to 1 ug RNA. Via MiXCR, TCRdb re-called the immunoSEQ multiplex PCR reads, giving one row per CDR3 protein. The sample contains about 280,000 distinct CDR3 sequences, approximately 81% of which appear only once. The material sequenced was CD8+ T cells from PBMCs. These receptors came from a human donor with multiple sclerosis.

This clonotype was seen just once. The CDR3 sequence: CASSLRGNHNEQFF. The CDR3 DNA is TGTGCCAGCAGTTTAAGGGGTAACCACAATGAGCAGTTCTTC. V usage is TRBV28 and J usage is TRBJ2-1, with D possibly matching TRBD1 (5 bases). Trimming shortened V by 2 bases and J by 5 bases, and 10 bases separated the two germline ends. Germline CDR1 is MDHEN and CDR2 is SYDVKM. CDR3 length: 14 amino acids.

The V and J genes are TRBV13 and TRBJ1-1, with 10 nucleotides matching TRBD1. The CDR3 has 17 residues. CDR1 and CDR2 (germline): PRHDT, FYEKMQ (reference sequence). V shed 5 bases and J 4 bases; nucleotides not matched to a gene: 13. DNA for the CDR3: TGTGCCAGCAGCCCCCGGGACAGGGGATTTTTTGGCACTGAAGCTTTCTTT. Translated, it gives CASSPRDRGFFGTEAFF.

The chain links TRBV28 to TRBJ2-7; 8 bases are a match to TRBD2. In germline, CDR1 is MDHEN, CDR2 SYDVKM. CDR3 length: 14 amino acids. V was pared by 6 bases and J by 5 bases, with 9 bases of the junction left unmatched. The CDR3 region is CASSSTGTRDEQYF. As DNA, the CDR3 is TGTGCCAGCAGCTCTACCGGGACTAGAGACGAGCAGTACTTC.

Here the CDR3 DNA reads TGTGCCAGCAGCTTAGGACTAGCGGGATACGGGGAGCTGTTTTTT. Translation gives CASSLGLAGYGELFF. The rearrangement links TRBV7-2 to TRBJ2-2; 11 bases are a match to TRBD2. With 1 base clipped from V and 7 bases from J, the junction kept 2 bases outside the gene matches. Germline V gene lookup returns CDR1 SGHTA and CDR2 FQGNSA. CDR3 length equals 15 residues.

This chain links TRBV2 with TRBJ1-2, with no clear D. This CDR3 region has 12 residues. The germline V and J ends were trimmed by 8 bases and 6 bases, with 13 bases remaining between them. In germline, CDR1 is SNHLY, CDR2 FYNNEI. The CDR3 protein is CASPGPGNGYTF. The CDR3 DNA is TGTGCCAGCCCCGGCCCGGGAAATGGCTACACCTTC.

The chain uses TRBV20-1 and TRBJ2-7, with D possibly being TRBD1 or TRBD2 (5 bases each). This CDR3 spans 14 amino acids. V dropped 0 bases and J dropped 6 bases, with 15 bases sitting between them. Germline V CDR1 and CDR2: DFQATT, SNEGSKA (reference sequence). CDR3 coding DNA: TGCAGTGCTAGAGATGGGAGAGAGGGGCTCGAGCAGTACTTC. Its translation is CSARDGREGLEQYF.

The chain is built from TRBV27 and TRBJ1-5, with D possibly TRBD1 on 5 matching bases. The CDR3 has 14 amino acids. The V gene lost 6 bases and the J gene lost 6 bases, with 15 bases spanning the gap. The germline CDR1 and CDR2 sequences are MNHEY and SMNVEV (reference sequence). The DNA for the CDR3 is TGTGCCAGCAGCCTAGAACGGGGCGGTCAGCCCCAGCATTTT. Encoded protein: CASSLERGGQPQHF.

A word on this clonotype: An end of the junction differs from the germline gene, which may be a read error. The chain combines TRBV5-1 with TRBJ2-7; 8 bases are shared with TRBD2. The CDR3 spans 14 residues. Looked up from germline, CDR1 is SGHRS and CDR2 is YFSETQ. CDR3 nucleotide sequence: TGTGCCAGCAGTTTACGGGGGGGGCCCTACGAGCAGTACTTC. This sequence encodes CASSLRGGPYEQYF.